The 21 T cell receptor beta chains listed next were all sequenced from one sample in a study of response to subunit inactivated influenza vaccine. A single record per CDR3 protein comes from TCRdb applying MiXCR to the RT-PCR reads. The sample consists of a few hundred thousand distinct CDR3 sequences, approximately 15% of them appearing once. The source material was PBMCs from blood, sampled roughly 12 days after vaccination. These receptor sequences come from a man aged 50 to 59 who received an inactivated influenza vaccine.

This chain links TRBV2 with TRBJ2-7; D gene ambiguous. V lost 0 bases and J 3 bases, leaving 6 bases between the germline ends. Per the germline V gene, CDR1 is SNHLY and CDR2 is FYNNEI. The CDR3 runs to 13 residues. CDR3 amino acids: CASSEALIYEQYF. CDR3 nucleotide sequence: TGTGCCAGCAGTGAAGCGCTAATCTACGAGCAGTACTTC.

This clonotype was observed a few times. The chain links TRBV7-9 to TRBJ2-5; perhaps TRBD1 as D (6 bases). The germline gives CDR1 SEHNR, CDR2 FQNEAQ (reference sequence). V shed 5 bases and J shed 4 bases, with 14 bases lying between them. The CDR3 sequence is 14 residues long. The chain's CDR3 is CASSHWGPRETQYF. In nucleotides, the CDR3 is TGTGCCAGCAGCCACTGGGGGCCCCGAGAGACCCAGTACTTC.

The chain combines TRBV10-3 with TRBJ2-1; TRBD2 matches at 10 bases. V lost 8 bases and J lost 4; bases outside the gene matches: 5. The CDR3 is 14 amino acids. CDR1 is ENHRY, CDR2 SYGVKD, per germline. The CDR3 spells CAIGTSGIYNEQFF. CDR3 coding DNA: TGTGCCATCGGTACTAGCGGGATTTACAATGAGCAGTTCTTC.

This clonotype was seen more than once but under ten times. The J gene is TRBJ2-1, the V gene TRBV12-3 or TRBV12-4; D might be TRBD2 (5 bases). V lost 3 bases and J 4 bases, leaving 10 bases between the germline ends. The CDR3 is made up of 14 amino acids. The DNA of the CDR3 is TGTGCCAGCAGTTTCCTAGCCGAGTACAATGAGCAGTTCTTC. It specifies CASSFLAEYNEQFF.

This clonotype came up a few times. This sequence joins TRBV28 and TRBJ1-1, with D possibly TRBD1 on 5 matching bases. There are 15 residues in the CDR3. CDR1 is MDHEN, CDR2 SYDVKM, per germline. With 3 bases removed from V and 0 bases from J, the gap between germline ends came to 11 bases. CDR3 coding DNA: TGTGCCAGCAGTTTGGGGCCGCCTCTGAACACTGAAGCTTTCTTT. Translated, it gives CASSLGPPLNTEAFF.

This clonotype was detected only a few times. The chain employs TRBV4-3 and TRBJ2-7, with 7 bases identical to TRBD1. V shed 1 base, J shed 3 bases, and the junction held 6 bases outside the gene matches. The CDR3 runs 15 residues. Per germline, CDR1 LGHNA and CDR2 YSLEER. The CDR3 bases are TGCGCCAGCAGCCAAGCCAAGGGACAGAGCTACGAGCAGTACTTC. Its translation: CASSQAKGQSYEQYF.

This clonotype was counted many times. The V and J genes are TRBV5-5 and TRBJ1-5; unclear D gene. This CDR3 has 15 amino acids. CDR1 SGHKS and CDR2 YYEKEE come from the germline V gene (reference sequence). The ends were cut back, 4 bases at V and 0 bases at J, with 11 bases in the middle. The CDR3, as DNA: TGTGCCAGCAGCGACGACGGTTATAGCAATCAGCCCCAGCATTTT. Translation: CASSDDGYSNQPQHF.

CDR3 coding DNA: TGTGCCAGCAGCTCACGACGCCGGCTAGCGGATAAGAGGGATGGAGAGCAGTTCTTC. Protein: CASSSRRRLADKRDGEQFF. The rearrangement links TRBV5-6 to TRBJ2-1; 7 bases match TRBD2. J lost 10 bases, V lost 3 bases, and 25 bases had no gene match. The germline V gene encodes CDR1 SGHDT and CDR2 YYEEEE. The CDR3 is 19 amino acids.

The chain uses TRBV7-2 and TRBJ2-7; D gene unclear. V was shortened by 6 bases and J by 3 bases, with 12 bases between the two germline ends. The CDR3 consists of 13 residues. Germline V gene sequence: CDR1 SGHTA, CDR2 FQGNSA. In nucleotides, the CDR3 is TGTGCCAGCAGGATCGGACCTAGCTACGAGCAGTACTTC. As protein: CASRIGPSYEQYF.

At least ten counts were recorded for this clonotype. The chain is built from TRBV4-2 and TRBJ2-3; D not certain. The germline gives CDR1 LGHNA, CDR2 YNFKEQ. The CDR3 totals 15 residues. V was trimmed by 1 base and J by 2 bases, leaving 10 bases between them. In nucleotides, the CDR3 is TGTGCCAGCAGCCAAGTCACAGAATACACAGATACGCAGTATTTT. Translation: CASSQVTEYTDTQYF.

The chain uses TRBV29-1 and TRBJ2-7; TRBD2 matches at 10 bases. The CDR3 totals 16 residues. The germline V gene has CDR1 SQVTM and CDR2 ANQGSEA. V dropped 1 base and J dropped 3; count of bases not matched to a gene: 9. CDR3 nucleotides: TGCAGCGTTGAAGTGGCTAGCGGGAGCCACGGCTACGAGCAGTACTTC. It translates to CSVEVASGSHGYEQYF.

The CDR3 here is CASSALAGFYEQYF. CDR3 sequence (DNA): TGTGCCAGCTCAGCTTTAGCGGGATTCTACGAGCAGTACTTC. V is TRBV18 and J is TRBJ2-7, with 8 bases matching TRBD2. The CDR3 contains 14 residues. After removal of 5 bases from V and 3 bases from J, the junction contained 6 bases not matched to a gene. CDR1 KGHSH and CDR2 LQKENI come from the germline V gene.

This clonotype was found many times. The gene calls are TRBV10-3 and TRBJ2-3; TRBD2 might be the D (5 bases). This CDR3 has 16 residues. Trimming cost V 6 bases and J 1 base, with 17 bases left between them. CDR1 ENHRY and CDR2 SYGVKD come from the germline V gene. DNA for the CDR3: TGTGCCATCAGACAAGCCTCGGGGAGAGGCACAGATACGCAGTATTTT. Translation gives CAIRQASGRGTDTQYF.

This clonotype has just a few counts. CDR3 residues: CAYTTSGGTDTQYF. CDR3 bases: TGTGCCTATACCACTAGCGGAGGCACAGATACGCAGTATTTT. This chain links TRBV30 with TRBJ2-3; 8 bases map to TRBD2. The CDR3 is made up of 14 amino acids. CDR1 and CDR2 from the germline V gene are GTSNPN and SVGIG (reference sequence). Trimming cost V 7 bases and J 1 base; bases outside gene matches: 7.

This chain joins TRBV12-3 or TRBV12-4 and TRBJ2-7; D unresolved. V was pared by 3 bases and J by 5 bases, with 11 bases between. The CDR3 extends over 13 amino acids. CDR3 nucleotides: TGTGCCAGCAGTTTGGTCAGGTTTGACGAGCAGTACTTC. Translation gives CASSLVRFDEQYF.

The DNA for the CDR3 is TGTGCCAGCAGCCAACAGGGATTAGCCAAAAACATTCAGTACTTC. Translation gives CASSQQGLAKNIQYF. V and J are TRBV2 and TRBJ2-4, with D perhaps matching TRBD1 (6 bases). Germline V lookup: CDR1 SNHLY, CDR2 FYNNEI. Trimming left V 6 bases short and J 0 bases short, with 12 bases between. The CDR3 loop spans 15 amino acids.

This chain joins TRBV5-5 and TRBJ2-2; 9 bases are a match to TRBD2. Germline V gene lookup returns CDR1 SGHKS and CDR2 YYEKEE (reference sequence). This CDR3 is 16 amino acids long. Trimming removed 3 bases from V and 3 bases from J; junction bases left unmatched: 6. The CDR3 sequence is CASSSPSGGYTGELFF. The CDR3 region has the DNA TGTGCCAGCAGCTCGCCGAGCGGGGGGTACACCGGGGAGCTGTTTTTT.

This clonotype was observed a handful of times. The rearrangement joins TRBV28 to TRBJ2-2; possible D gene TRBD2, 5 bases. The germline V gene has CDR1 MDHEN and CDR2 SYDVKM. There are 14 residues in the CDR3. Trimming removed 7 bases from V and 5 bases from J, with 14 bases in between. CDR3 sequence: CASTLGGGTGELFF. CDR3 DNA: TGTGCCAGCACCCTAGGAGGTGGAACCGGGGAGCTGTTTTTT.

The chain employs TRBV29-1 and TRBJ2-2; D uncertain. Per the germline V gene, CDR1 is SQVTM and CDR2 is ANQGSEA. The CDR3 contains 14 residues. V was clipped by 1 base and J by 5 bases, with 11 bases between them. In DNA form, the CDR3 reads TGCAGCGTTGAAGGGGCGGCCGGGACCGGGGAGCTGTTTTTT. Protein: CSVEGAAGTGELFF.

This clonotype was detected ten times or more. This chain uses TRBV12-3 or TRBV12-4 with TRBJ1-6; no reliable D call. V was clipped by 1 base and J by 10 bases, with 5 bases between them. The CDR3 runs to 12 residues. In DNA form, the CDR3 reads TGTGCCAGCAGTTTAGTACGCTCACCCCTCCACTTT. The encoded protein is CASSLVRSPLHF.

This clonotype was counted a few times. CDR3 sequence reads: CASSQPGGTEAFF. Written as DNA, the CDR3 is TGTGCCAGCAGTCAACCTGGGGGCACTGAAGCTTTCTTT. V is TRBV12-3 or TRBV12-4 and J is TRBJ1-1; D perhaps matches TRBD1 (5 bases). The V gene lost 5 bases and the J gene lost 4 bases, with 11 bases spanning the gap. This CDR3 is built from 13 residues.